This TCR beta chain was captured in a study of T cells in tuberculosis. The study, taken as a whole, reports: Active tuberculosis alpha repertoires lay closer to GMM-specific TCRs than controls'. A GMM-specific repertoire classifier reached just under 90% accuracy, AUROC over 0.85.

TCRdb keeps only in-frame clones here, not all; method: immunoSEQ multiplex PCR. Among roughly 40,000 clones listed, approximately 95% were seen once. In regard to this clone: Its antigen remains unidentified.

Looked up from germline, CDR1 is LNHDA and CDR2 is SQIVND (reference sequence). The junction had 10 bases not matched to a gene; V was cut back by 7 bases and J by 8 bases. There are 13 residues in the CDR3. The TCR sequence derives from a donor aged 10 to 29 with latent tuberculosis or without tuberculosis infection. Input material: PBMCs. The chain links TRBV19 to TRBJ1-2; 7 nucleotides align to TRBD1. The CDR3 DNA sequence: TGTGCCAGTACTTCGAGGACAGGTACCGGCTACACCTTC. As protein: CASTSRTGTGYTF.